A selection of T cell receptor beta chains follows, all from one sample in a study of OX40 agonist ivuxolimab in advanced cancers. TCRdb's table, derived via immunoSEQ multiplex PCR, lists solely in-frame clones and lacks some. This sample carries fewer than 90,000 clones, 90% to 95% of them seen once, and the ten largest clones take 2.3%. The material was CD4+ or CD8+ T cells sorted from blood, obtained in a trial of the OX40 agonist ivuxolimab. The receptors shown here come from an adult with an advanced solid tumor such as melanoma, head and neck, liver or kidney cancer. The CDR3 runs from the conserved cysteine through the conserved F or W. The order of the fields is V gene, D gene, J gene, clone size, CDR3 protein, CDR3 DNA. The D gene is left open where the match is weak. A row's size may be missing; if present it is once, few, many or a size class.

V gene: TRBV27
D gene: TRBD2
J gene: TRBJ2-7
clone size: .
CDR3 protein: CASSPVGTSRSQYF
CDR3 DNA: TGTGCCAGCTCTCCAGTTGGGACTAGTCGGTCGCAGTACTTC

V gene: TRBV7-9
D gene: .
J gene: TRBJ2-7
clone size: .
CDR3 protein: CASSDDNYEQYF
CDR3 DNA: TGTGCCAGCAGCGACGACAACTACGAGCAGTACTTC

V gene: TRBV19
D gene: .
J gene: TRBJ2-2
clone size: .
CDR3 protein: CASSKVGVRTGELFF
CDR3 DNA: TGTGCCAGTAGTAAGGTGGGGGTAAGAACCGGGGAGCTGTTTTTT

V gene: TRBV18
D gene: .
J gene: TRBJ2-5
clone size: .
CDR3 protein: CASSPLETQYF
CDR3 DNA: TGTGCCAGCTCACCACTGGAGACCCAGTACTTC

V gene: TRBV19
D gene: .
J gene: TRBJ1-1
clone size: .
CDR3 protein: CASSIDRDTEAFF
CDR3 DNA: TGTGCCAGTAGTATTGATCGGGACACTGAAGCTTTCTTT

V gene: TRBV28
D gene: .
J gene: TRBJ1-5
clone size: .
CDR3 protein: CASSLWDRGQPQHF
CDR3 DNA: TGTGCCAGCAGTTTATGGGACAGAGGACAGCCCCAGCATTTT

V gene: TRBV4-1
D gene: TRBD2
J gene: TRBJ2-3
clone size: once
CDR3 protein: CASRLAGGTDTQYF
CDR3 DNA: TGCGCCAGCAGACTAGCGGGGGGCACAGATACGCAGTATTTT

V gene: TRBV28
D gene: .
J gene: TRBJ1-2
clone size: .
CDR3 protein: CASSLRGYGYTF
CDR3 DNA: TGTGCCAGCAGTTTACGAGGGTATGGCTACACCTTC

V gene: TRBV19
D gene: .
J gene: TRBJ2-2
clone size: .
CDR3 protein: CASSLDWSIGELFF
CDR3 DNA: TGTGCCAGTAGCCTGGACTGGAGTATTGGGGAGCTGTTTTTT

V gene: TRBV5-6
D gene: TRBD1
J gene: TRBJ1-2
clone size: few
CDR3 protein: CASSATDRAYGYTF
CDR3 DNA: TGTGCCAGCAGCGCAACGGACAGGGCCTATGGCTACACCTTC

V gene: TRBV7-9
D gene: TRBD1
J gene: TRBJ1-5
clone size: few
CDR3 protein: CASSSGTGVGQPQHF
CDR3 DNA: TGTGCCAGCAGCTCCGGGACAGGTGTTGGGCAGCCCCAGCATTTT

V gene: TRBV28
D gene: .
J gene: TRBJ1-2
clone size: .
CDR3 protein: CASSRLSGYTF
CDR3 DNA: TGTGCCAGCAGTCGACTAAGTGGCTACACCTTC

V gene: TRBV27
D gene: TRBD2
J gene: TRBJ2-3
clone size: .
CDR3 protein: CASSTRSSGSPDTQYF
CDR3 DNA: TGTGCCAGCAGTACCCGGAGCAGCGGGAGTCCAGATACGCAGTATTTT

V gene: TRBV25-1
D gene: TRBD1
J gene: TRBJ1-1
clone size: .
CDR3 protein: CASSGQGALTEAFF
CDR3 DNA: TGTGCCAGCAGTGGACAGGGGGCTCTTACTGAAGCTTTCTTT

V gene: TRBV6-1
D gene: TRBD1
J gene: TRBJ1-5
clone size: .
CDR3 protein: CASSGTRSTGGNQPQHF
CDR3 DNA: TGTGCCAGCAGTGGAACAAGAAGCACAGGGGGTAATCAGCCCCAGCATTTT

V gene: TRBV18
D gene: .
J gene: TRBJ1-2
clone size: .
CDR3 protein: CASSPGQNYGYTF
CDR3 DNA: TGTGCCAGCTCACCAGGACAGAACTATGGCTACACCTTC

V gene: TRBV6-6
D gene: TRBD2
J gene: TRBJ2-3
clone size: .
CDR3 protein: CASRPWAGVTDTQYF
CDR3 DNA: TGTGCCAGCAGACCTTGGGCGGGAGTCACAGATACGCAGTATTTT

V gene: TRBV27
D gene: TRBD2
J gene: TRBJ2-7
clone size: .
CDR3 protein: CASTNSGSGEQYF
CDR3 DNA: TGTGCCAGCACCAATAGCGGGAGTGGCGAGCAGTACTTC

V gene: TRBV18
D gene: .
J gene: TRBJ2-3
clone size: .
CDR3 protein: CASSPGLTDTQYF
CDR3 DNA: TGTGCCAGCTCACCGGGCCTCACAGATACGCAGTATTTT

V gene: TRBV9
D gene: TRBD1
J gene: TRBJ1-2
clone size: .
CDR3 protein: CASSPYDREGGYTF
CDR3 DNA: TGTGCCAGCAGCCCTTACGACAGGGAAGGCGGCTACACCTTC

V gene: TRBV11-2
D gene: TRBD1
J gene: TRBJ2-3
clone size: .
CDR3 protein: CASSSQGPTDTQYF
CDR3 DNA: TGTGCCAGCAGCTCACAGGGGCCCACAGATACGCAGTATTTT

V gene: TRBV7-8
D gene: TRBD1
J gene: TRBJ1-5
clone size: .
CDR3 protein: CASSLAVGQANQPQHF
CDR3 DNA: TGTGCCAGCAGCTTAGCGGTGGGACAGGCAAATCAGCCCCAGCATTTT

V gene: TRBV5-6
D gene: .
J gene: TRBJ1-5
clone size: .
CDR3 protein: CASSLQAYSNQPQHF
CDR3 DNA: TGTGCCAGCAGCTTACAGGCGTATAGCAATCAGCCCCAGCATTTT

V gene: TRBV9
D gene: .
J gene: TRBJ2-2
clone size: .
CDR3 protein: CASSVVPGVGGELFF
CDR3 DNA: TGTGCCAGCAGCGTAGTTCCGGGAGTGGGCGGGGAGCTGTTTTTT

V gene: TRBV5-1
D gene: .
J gene: TRBJ2-7
clone size: .
CDR3 protein: CASSLTAGKYEQYF
CDR3 DNA: TGCGCCAGCAGCTTGACGGCGGGGAAATACGAGCAGTACTTC

V gene: TRBV18
D gene: .
J gene: TRBJ2-6
clone size: .
CDR3 protein: CASSYQGPSGANVLTF
CDR3 DNA: TGTGCCAGCTCATACCAGGGGCCATCTGGGGCCAACGTCCTGACTTTC

V gene: TRBV5-1
D gene: TRBD1
J gene: TRBJ1-2
clone size: .
CDR3 protein: CASSPQGESYGYTF
CDR3 DNA: TGCGCCAGCAGCCCCCAGGGGGAAAGCTATGGCTACACCTTC

V gene: TRBV6-6
D gene: .
J gene: TRBJ2-2
clone size: .
CDR3 protein: CASVADNTGELFF
CDR3 DNA: TGTGCCAGCGTCGCGGATAACACCGGGGAGCTGTTTTTT

V gene: TRBV9
D gene: TRBD1
J gene: TRBJ2-5
clone size: .
CDR3 protein: CASSVEGQGWETQYF
CDR3 DNA: TGTGCCAGCAGCGTAGAAGGACAGGGGTGGGAGACCCAGTACTTC

V gene: TRBV19
D gene: .
J gene: TRBJ1-3
clone size: .
CDR3 protein: CASSVDGRNTIYF
CDR3 DNA: TGTGCCAGTAGTGTTGACGGAAGAAACACCATATATTTT